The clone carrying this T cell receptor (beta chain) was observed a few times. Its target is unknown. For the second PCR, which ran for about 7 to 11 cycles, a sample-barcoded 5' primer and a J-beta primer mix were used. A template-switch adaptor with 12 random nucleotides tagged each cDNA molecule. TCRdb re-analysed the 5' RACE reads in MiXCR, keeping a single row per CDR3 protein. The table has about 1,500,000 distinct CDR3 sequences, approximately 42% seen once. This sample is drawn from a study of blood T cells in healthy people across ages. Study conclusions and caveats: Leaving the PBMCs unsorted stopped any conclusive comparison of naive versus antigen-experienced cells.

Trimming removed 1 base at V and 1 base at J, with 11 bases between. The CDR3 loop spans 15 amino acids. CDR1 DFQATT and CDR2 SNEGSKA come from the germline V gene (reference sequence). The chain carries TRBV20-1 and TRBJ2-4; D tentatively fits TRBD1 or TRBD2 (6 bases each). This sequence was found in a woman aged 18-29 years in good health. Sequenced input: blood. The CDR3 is CSARVYGGAKNIQYF. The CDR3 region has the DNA TGCAGTGCTAGAGTTTACGGGGGCGCCAAAAACATTCAGTACTTC.